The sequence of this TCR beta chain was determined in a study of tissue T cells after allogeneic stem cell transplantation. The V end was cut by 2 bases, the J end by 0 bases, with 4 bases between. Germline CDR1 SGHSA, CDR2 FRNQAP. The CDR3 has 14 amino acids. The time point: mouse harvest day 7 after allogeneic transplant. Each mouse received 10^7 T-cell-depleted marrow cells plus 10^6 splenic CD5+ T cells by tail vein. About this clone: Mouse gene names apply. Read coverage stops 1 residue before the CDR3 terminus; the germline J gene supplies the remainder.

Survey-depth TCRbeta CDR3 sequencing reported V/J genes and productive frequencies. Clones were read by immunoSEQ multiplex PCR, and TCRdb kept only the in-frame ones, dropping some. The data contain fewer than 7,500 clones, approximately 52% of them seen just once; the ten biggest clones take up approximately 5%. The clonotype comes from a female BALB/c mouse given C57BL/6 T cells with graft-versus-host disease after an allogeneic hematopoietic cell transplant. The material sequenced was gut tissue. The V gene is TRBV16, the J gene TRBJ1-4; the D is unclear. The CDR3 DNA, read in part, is TGTGCAAGCAGCTTAAAGATTTCCAACGAAAGATTATTT. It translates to CASSLKISNERLF. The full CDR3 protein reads CASSLKISNERLFF.